This T cell receptor beta chain was recorded in a study of blood T cell repertoires in COVID-19. Study-wide context: Samples representing acute and convalescent COVID-19 were sourced from the United States, Italy and Spain. Sources were T cells, B-cell-depleted T cells, or PBMCs; the material itself was cDNA or gDNA.

Germline V gene sequence: CDR1 KGHSH, CDR2 LQKENI. Trimming cost V 5 bases and J 4 bases; bases outside gene matches: 2. The CDR3 is 15 residues long. As originally analysed: For nucleated cells, counts were estimated from reference gene primer amplification. Sequencing was performed with immunoSEQ multiplex PCR; in TCRdb, only in-frame clones are kept and a portion is missing. V and J calls and clone size are those listed in that table; D and trimming were worked out from the DNA. The sample records 65,000 to 90,000 clones, around 87% being singletons. The specimen sequenced was peripheral blood. This TCR was sampled from a woman in her fifties or sixties with active or convalescent COVID-19. V and J are TRBV18 and TRBJ2-2; 12 nucleotides line up with TRBD2. The CDR3 sequence: CASSTSGGSTGELFF. As DNA, the CDR3 is TGTGCCAGCTCAACTAGCGGGGGGAGCACCGGGGAGCTGTTTTTT.